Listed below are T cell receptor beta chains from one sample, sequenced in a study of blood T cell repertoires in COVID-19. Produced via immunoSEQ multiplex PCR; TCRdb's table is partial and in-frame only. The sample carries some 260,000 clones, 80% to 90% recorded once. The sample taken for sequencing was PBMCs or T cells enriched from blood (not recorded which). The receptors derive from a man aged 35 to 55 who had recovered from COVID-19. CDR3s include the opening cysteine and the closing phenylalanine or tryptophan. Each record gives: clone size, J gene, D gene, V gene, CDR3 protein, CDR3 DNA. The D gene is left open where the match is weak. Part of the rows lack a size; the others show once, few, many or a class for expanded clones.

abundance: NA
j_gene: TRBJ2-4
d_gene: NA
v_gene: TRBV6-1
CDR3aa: CASSGSLGVVKNIQYF
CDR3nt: TGTGCCAGCAGTGGAAGTTTAGGGGTGGTAAAAAACATTCAGTACTTC

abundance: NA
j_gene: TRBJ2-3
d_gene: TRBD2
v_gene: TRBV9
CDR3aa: CASSVGGGDNTDTQYF
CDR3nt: TGTGCCAGCAGCGTCGGCGGGGGGGACAATACAGATACGCAGTATTTT

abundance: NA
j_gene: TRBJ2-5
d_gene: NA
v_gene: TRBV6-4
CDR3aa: CAGGVPTAQETQYF
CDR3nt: TGTGCCGGCGGGGTCCCTACCGCACAAGAGACCCAGTACTTC

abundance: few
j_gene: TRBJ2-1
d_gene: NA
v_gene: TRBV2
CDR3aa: CASSETSSYNEQFF
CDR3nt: TGTGCCAGCAGTGAAACGAGCTCCTACAATGAGCAGTTCTTC

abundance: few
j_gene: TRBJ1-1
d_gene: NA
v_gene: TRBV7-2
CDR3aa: CASSPYRATEAFF
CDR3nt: TGTGCCAGCAGTCCCTACAGGGCCACTGAAGCTTTCTTT

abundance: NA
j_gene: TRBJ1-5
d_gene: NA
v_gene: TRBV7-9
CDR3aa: CASSLGLGQPQHF
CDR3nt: TGTGCCAGCAGTTTGGGGCTGGGTCAGCCCCAGCATTTT

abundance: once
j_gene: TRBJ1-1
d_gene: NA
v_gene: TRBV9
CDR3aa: CASSPVGQLNTEAFF
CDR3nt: TGTGCCAGCAGCCCGGTGGGACAATTGAACACTGAAGCTTTCTTT

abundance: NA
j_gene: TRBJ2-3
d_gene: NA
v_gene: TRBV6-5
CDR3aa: CASSHDREADTQYF
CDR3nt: TGTGCCAGCAGCCACGACAGGGAGGCAGATACGCAGTATTTT

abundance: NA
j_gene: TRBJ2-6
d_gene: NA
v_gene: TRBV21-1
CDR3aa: CASSTIVRDSGANVLTF
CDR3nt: TGTGCCAGCAGCACCATAGTCCGAGACTCTGGGGCCAACGTCCTGACTTTC

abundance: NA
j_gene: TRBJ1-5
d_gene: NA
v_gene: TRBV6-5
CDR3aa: CASKESSNQPQHF
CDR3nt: TGTGCCAGCAAAGAAAGCTCAAATCAGCCCCAGCATTTT

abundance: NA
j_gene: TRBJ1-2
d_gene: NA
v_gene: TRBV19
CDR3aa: CASSYAGYGYTF
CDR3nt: TGTGCCAGTTCCTACGCGGGCTATGGCTACACCTTC

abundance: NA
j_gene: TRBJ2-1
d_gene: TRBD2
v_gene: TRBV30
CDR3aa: CAWTLPGGLAGRSYNEQFF
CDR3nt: TGTGCCTGGACCCTACCCGGGGGACTAGCGGGTCGGTCCTACAATGAGCAGTTCTTC

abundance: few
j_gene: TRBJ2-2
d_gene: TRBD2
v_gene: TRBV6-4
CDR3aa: CASSEGTTTGELFF
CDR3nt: TGTGCCAGCAGTGAGGGGACTACCACCGGGGAGCTGTTTTTT

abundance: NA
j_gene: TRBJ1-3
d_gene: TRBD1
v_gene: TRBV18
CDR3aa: CASSPGTGGGNTIYF
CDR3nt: TGTGCCAGCTCACCAGGGACAGGGGGCGGAAACACCATATATTTT

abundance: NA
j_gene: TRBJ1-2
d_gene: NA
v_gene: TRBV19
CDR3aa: CASSTGTGYGYTF
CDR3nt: TGTGCCAGTAGTACCGGGACTGGGTATGGCTACACCTTC

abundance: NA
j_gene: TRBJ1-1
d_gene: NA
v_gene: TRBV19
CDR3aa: CASSILQNTEAFF
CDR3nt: TGTGCCAGTAGTATCTTACAGAACACTGAAGCTTTCTTT

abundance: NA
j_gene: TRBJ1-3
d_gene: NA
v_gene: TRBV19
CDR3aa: CASANNLWWNTIYF
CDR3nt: TGTGCCAGTGCCAACAATCTCTGGTGGAACACCATATATTTT

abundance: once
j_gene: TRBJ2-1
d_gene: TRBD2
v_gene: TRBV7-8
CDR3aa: CASSLEWTGGPTNEQFF
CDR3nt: TGTGCCAGCAGCTTAGAGTGGACGGGGGGGCCCACAAATGAGCAGTTCTTC

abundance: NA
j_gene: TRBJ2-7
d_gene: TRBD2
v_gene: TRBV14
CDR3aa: CASSQDRGVGRERLHEQYF
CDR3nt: TGTGCCAGCAGCCAAGACCGGGGGGTCGGGCGGGAGAGGCTTCACGAGCAGTACTTC

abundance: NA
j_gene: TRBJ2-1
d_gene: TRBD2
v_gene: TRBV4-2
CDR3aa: CASSSRHTSGLSSYNEQFF
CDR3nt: TGTGCCAGCAGCTCAAGGCATACTAGCGGACTCAGCTCCTACAATGAGCAGTTCTTC

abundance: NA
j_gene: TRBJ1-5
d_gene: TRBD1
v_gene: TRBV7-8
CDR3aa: CASSLVGTGISDQPQHF
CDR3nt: TGTGCCAGCAGCTTAGTGGGGACAGGGATTTCGGATCAGCCCCAGCATTTT

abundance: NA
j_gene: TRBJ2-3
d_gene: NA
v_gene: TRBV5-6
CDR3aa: CASSLVSGPVDTQYF
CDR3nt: TGTGCCAGCAGCTTGGTGTCAGGCCCCGTGGATACGCAGTATTTT

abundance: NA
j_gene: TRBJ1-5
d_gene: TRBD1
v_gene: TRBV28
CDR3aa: CASSYTPGTGAHQPQHF
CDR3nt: TGTGCCAGCAGTTACACCCCCGGGACAGGGGCTCATCAGCCCCAGCATTTT

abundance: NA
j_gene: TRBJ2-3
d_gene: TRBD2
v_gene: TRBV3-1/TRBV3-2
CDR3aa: CASSQASGGTDTQYF
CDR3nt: TGTGCCAGCAGCCAAGCTAGCGGGGGGACAGATACGCAGTATTTT

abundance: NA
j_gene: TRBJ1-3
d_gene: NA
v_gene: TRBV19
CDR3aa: CASSALEVSSGNTIYF
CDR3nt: TGTGCCAGTAGTGCTTTAGAGGTAAGCTCTGGAAACACCATATATTTT

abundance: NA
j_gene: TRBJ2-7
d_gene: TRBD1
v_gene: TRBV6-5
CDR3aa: CASSSGTGGREQYF
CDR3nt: TGTGCCAGCAGTTCCGGGACAGGGGGTCGCGAGCAGTACTTC

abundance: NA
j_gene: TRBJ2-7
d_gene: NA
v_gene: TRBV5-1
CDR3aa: CASSYSGTSYEQYF
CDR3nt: TGCGCCAGCAGCTACTCCGGGACTTCCTACGAGCAGTACTTC

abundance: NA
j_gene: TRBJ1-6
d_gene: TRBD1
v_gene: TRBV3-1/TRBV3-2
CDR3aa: CASSQMGQGDSPLHF
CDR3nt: TGTGCCAGCAGCCAAATGGGACAGGGAGATTCACCCCTCCACTTT

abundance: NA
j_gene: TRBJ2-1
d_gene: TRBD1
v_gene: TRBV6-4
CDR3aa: CASSQERQGYEQFF
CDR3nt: TGTGCCAGCAGCCAAGAGAGACAGGGTTATGAGCAGTTCTTC

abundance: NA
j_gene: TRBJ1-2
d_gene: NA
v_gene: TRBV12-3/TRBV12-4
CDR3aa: CASSLSPGDYTF
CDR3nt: TGTGCCAGCAGTCTCAGTCCGGGTGACTACACCTTC

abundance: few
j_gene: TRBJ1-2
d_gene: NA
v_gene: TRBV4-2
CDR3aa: CASSQGEGLREYGYTF
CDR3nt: TGTGCCAGCAGCCAAGGAGAAGGGCTGCGGGAATATGGCTACACCTTC

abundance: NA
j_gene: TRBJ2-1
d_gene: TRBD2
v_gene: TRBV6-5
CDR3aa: CASSSGTSTARDEQFF
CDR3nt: TGTGCCAGCAGTTCCGGGACTAGCACCGCCAGGGATGAGCAGTTCTTC

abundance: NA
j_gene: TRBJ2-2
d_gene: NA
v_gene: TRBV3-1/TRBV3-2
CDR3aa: CASSLRVTGELFF
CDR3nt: TGTGCCAGCAGTTTGAGGGTCACCGGGGAGCTGTTTTTT

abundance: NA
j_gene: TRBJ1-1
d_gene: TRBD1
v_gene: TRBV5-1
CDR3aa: CASSLGTGGGTEAFF
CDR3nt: TGCGCCAGCAGCTTGGGGACAGGTGGTGGAACTGAAGCTTTCTTT

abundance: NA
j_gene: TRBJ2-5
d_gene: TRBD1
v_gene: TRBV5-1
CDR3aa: CASSFDPDRGERETQYF
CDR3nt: TGCGCCAGCAGCTTCGACCCCGACAGGGGAGAGAGGGAGACCCAGTACTTC

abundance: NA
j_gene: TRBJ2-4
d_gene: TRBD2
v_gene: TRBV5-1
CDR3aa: CASSSGGGAENIQYF
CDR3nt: TGCGCCAGCAGCTCGGGCGGGGGGGCGGAAAACATTCAGTACTTC

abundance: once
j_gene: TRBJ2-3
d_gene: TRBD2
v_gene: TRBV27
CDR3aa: CASSLGSSGGGSTDTQYF
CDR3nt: TGTGCCAGCAGTTTAGGCTCTAGCGGGGGGGGAAGCACAGATACGCAGTATTTT

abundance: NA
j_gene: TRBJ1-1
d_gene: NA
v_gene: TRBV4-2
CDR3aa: CASSQDRAFMNTEAFF
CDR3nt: TGTGCCAGCAGCCAAGATCGAGCCTTCATGAACACTGAAGCTTTCTTT

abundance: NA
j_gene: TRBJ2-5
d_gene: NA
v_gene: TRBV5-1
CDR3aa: CASSSQETQYF
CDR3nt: TGCGCCAGCAGCTCGCAAGAGACCCAGTACTTC

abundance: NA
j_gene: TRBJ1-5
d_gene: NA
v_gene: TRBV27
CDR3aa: CASSLRRQTGIHNQPQHF
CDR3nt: TGTGCCAGCAGTTTGCGCCGCCAAACAGGAATCCACAATCAGCCCCAGCATTTT

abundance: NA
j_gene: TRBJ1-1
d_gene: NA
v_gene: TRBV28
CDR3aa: CASSEPAGEAFF
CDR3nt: TGTGCCAGCAGCGAACCGGCAGGTGAAGCTTTCTTT

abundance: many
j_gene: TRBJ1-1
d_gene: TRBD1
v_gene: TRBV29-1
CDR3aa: CSVNRGGVTEAFF
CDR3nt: TGCAGCGTCAACAGGGGAGGTGTCACTGAAGCTTTCTTT

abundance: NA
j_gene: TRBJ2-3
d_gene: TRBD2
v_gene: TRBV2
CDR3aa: CASHRREAYSDTQYF
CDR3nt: TGTGCCAGCCACCGGCGGGAGGCGTATTCAGATACGCAGTATTTT

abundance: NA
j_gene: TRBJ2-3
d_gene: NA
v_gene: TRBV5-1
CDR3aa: CASSLHDFTDTQYF
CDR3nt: TGCGCCAGCAGCTTGCACGACTTCACAGATACGCAGTATTTT

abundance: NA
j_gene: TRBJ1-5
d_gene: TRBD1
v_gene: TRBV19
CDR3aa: CASSGGTGEMEPQHF
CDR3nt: TGTGCCAGTAGTGGAGGGACAGGGGAAATGGAGCCCCAGCATTTT

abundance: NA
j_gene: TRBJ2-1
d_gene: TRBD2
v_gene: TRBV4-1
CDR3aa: CASSQWTSGGSNEQFF
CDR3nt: TGCGCCAGCAGCCAATGGACTAGCGGGGGTAGCAATGAGCAGTTCTTC

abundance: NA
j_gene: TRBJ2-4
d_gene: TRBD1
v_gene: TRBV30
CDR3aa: CAWSDDRVNIQYF
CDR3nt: TGTGCCTGGAGCGACGACAGGGTAAACATTCAGTACTTC

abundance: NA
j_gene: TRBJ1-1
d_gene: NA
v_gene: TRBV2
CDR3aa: CASNPWGGTEAFF
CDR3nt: TGTGCCAGCAACCCTTGGGGGGGCACTGAAGCTTTCTTT

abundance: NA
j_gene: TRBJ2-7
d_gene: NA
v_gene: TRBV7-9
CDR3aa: CASSPTGYEQYF
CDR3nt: TGTGCCAGCAGCCCAACAGGCTACGAGCAGTACTTC

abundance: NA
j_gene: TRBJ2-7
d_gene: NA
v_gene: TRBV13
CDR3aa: CASSSGRGAEQYF
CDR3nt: TGTGCCAGCAGCTCAGGGCGCGGGGCCGAGCAGTACTTC

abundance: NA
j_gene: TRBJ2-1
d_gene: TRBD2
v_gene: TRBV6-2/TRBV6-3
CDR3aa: CASSDGGAGHNEQFF
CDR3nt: TGTGCCAGCAGCGACGGGGGGGCCGGCCACAATGAGCAGTTCTTC

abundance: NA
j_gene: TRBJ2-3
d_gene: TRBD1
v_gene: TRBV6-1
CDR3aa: CASSETGYTDTQYF
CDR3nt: TGTGCCAGCAGTGAGACAGGGTACACAGATACGCAGTATTTT

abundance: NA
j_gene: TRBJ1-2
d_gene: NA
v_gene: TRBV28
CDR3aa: CASIKSGRVNYGYTF
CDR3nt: TGTGCCAGCATCAAATCGGGCAGGGTAAACTATGGCTACACCTTC

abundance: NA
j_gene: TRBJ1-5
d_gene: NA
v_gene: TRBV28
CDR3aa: CAISRADSNQPQHF
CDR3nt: TGTGCCATCTCTAGAGCGGATAGCAATCAGCCCCAGCATTTT

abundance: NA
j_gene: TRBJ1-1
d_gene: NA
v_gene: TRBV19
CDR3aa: CASKWGRDTEAFF
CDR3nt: TGTGCCAGTAAGTGGGGGCGGGACACTGAAGCTTTCTTT